This T cell receptor (beta chain) was obtained from a study of cytomegalovirus exposure and HLA in healthy donors. 60 Vbeta and 13 Jbeta primers were used in PCR. Sequenced by immunoSEQ multiplex PCR; TCRdb stores in-frame clones only, minus some. The sample comprises 200,000 to 300,000 clones, more than 75% of which are singletons, and roughly 5% rests with the top ten. Germline CDR1 and CDR2: LNHDA and SQIVND (reference sequence). The V gene end was trimmed by 5 bases and the J gene end by 5 bases; junction bases not matched to a gene: 8. There are 14 residues in the CDR3. V is TRBV19 and J is TRBJ1-1; 7 nucleotides agree with TRBD1. The receptor was isolated from a woman aged 40 to 50 in good health and CMV-seropositive. Sample: PBMCs. DNA for the CDR3: TGTGCCAGTAGTTACAGGGGTCAATGGACTGAAGCTTTCTTT. Encoded protein: CASSYRGQWTEAFF. The complete variable domain, with remaining parts taken from reference TRBV19 and TRBJ1-1, reads DGGITQSPKYLFRKEGQNVTLSCEQNLNHDAMYWYRQDPGQGLRLIYYSQIVNDFQKGDIAEGYSVSREKKESFPLTVTSAQKNPTAFYLCASSYRGQWTEAFFGQGTRLTVV.